This T cell receptor (beta chain) was documented in a study of T cell responses to AZD1222 COVID-19 vaccine. General study points: Just six AZD1222 recipients were seropositive at baseline.

This clone was counted once. Its antigen is unknown. Here immunoSEQ multiplex PCR was the method, and the copy in TCRdb shows in-frame clones only, minus some. This sample has around 150,000 clones; around 94% occur once, and the top ten carry roughly 1.3%. This TCR was recovered from an adult in good health. The sequencing used peripheral blood, collected on day 0 of AZD1222 vaccination.

The CDR3 nucleotides read TGTGCCAGCAGCGCAGGCCGGGACAGGGGGCTAGGCTACACCTTC. Translated: CASSAGRDRGLGYTF. This chain joins TRBV7-9 and TRBJ1-2; 12 nucleotides agree with TRBD1. This CDR3 is built from 15 residues. Looked up from germline, CDR1 is SEHNR and CDR2 is FQNEAQ (reference sequence). V shed 5 bases and J 8 bases; nucleotides not matched to a gene: 9. Full variable domain (outside the CDR3, taken from reference TRBV7-9 and TRBJ1-2): DTGVSQNPRHKITKRGQNVTFRCDPISEHNRLYWYRQTLGQGPEFLTYFQNEAQLEKSRLLSDRFSAERPKGSFSTLEIQRTEQGDSAMYLCASSAGRDRGLGYTFGSGTRLTVV.